A single sample is the source of the 26 T cell receptor beta chains below, sequenced in a study of cytomegalovirus exposure and HLA in healthy donors. Amplification used 60 Vbeta primers and 13 Jbeta primers. Clones were sequenced by immunoSEQ multiplex PCR, and TCRdb holds only the in-frame ones, with some missing. In the table there are under 250,000 clones, approximately 80% of which are singletons. What was sequenced was PBMCs. The origin of the receptors is a woman in her forties or fifties in good health and CMV-seropositive.

This clone appeared once. This chain joins TRBV6-1 and TRBJ1-1; 8 bases agree with TRBD1. There are 14 residues in the CDR3. Germline CDR1 and CDR2: MNHNS and SASEGT. Trimming took 4 bases from V and 4 from J; bases not matched to a gene: 5. CDR3 DNA: TGTGCCAGCAGTGGGGACAGGAGGAGCACTGAAGCTTTCTTT. This sequence encodes CASSGDRRSTEAFF.

The gene calls are TRBV2 and TRBJ2-5; tentatively, D is TRBD1 (5 bases). Trimming took off 6 bases at V and 5 bases at J, with 10 bases between the two ends. Germline CDR1 SNHLY, CDR2 FYNNEI. The CDR3 runs to 12 residues. CDR3 loop: CASRQGWETQYF. CDR3 sequence (DNA): TGTGCCAGCAGGCAGGGTTGGGAGACCCAGTACTTC.

The gene calls are TRBV2 and TRBJ2-1, with 11 nucleotides matching TRBD2. The CDR3 has 17 residues. The J segment lost 2 bases and the V segment lost 3 bases, leaving 6 bases of the junction unmatched. Per germline, CDR1 SNHLY and CDR2 FYNNEI. CDR3 in DNA: TGTGCCAGCAGTGACAGACTAGCGGGGATAACCTACAATGAGCAGTTCTTC. This sequence encodes CASSDRLAGITYNEQFF.

This clone occurred once. J is TRBJ2-2 and V is TRBV9, with D hard to call. This CDR3 has 15 amino acids. CDR1 and CDR2 (germline): SGDLS, YYNGEE. V gave up 0 bases and J gave up 2 bases, with 8 bases separating them. The CDR3 DNA reads as TGTGCCAGCAGCGTAGGGGCAGGTAACACCGGGGAGCTGTTTTTT. Translated, it gives CASSVGAGNTGELFF.

CDR3 loop: CASSNRGGNEQFF. The CDR3 coding sequence is TGTGCCAGCAGCAACAGAGGGGGCAATGAGCAGTTCTTC. The chain has TRBV7-2 and TRBJ2-1; a weak D match, TRBD1 (6 bases). This CDR3 contains 13 residues. Germline V gene data show CDR1 as SGHTA and CDR2 as FQGNSA. V dropped 5 bases and J dropped 6 bases, with 11 bases sitting between them.

The chain uses TRBV5-1 and TRBJ2-7, with TRBD2 identical over 7 bases. V was pared by 0 bases and J by 6 bases, with 9 bases of the junction left unmatched. The germline gives CDR1 SGHRS, CDR2 YFSETQ. This CDR3 contains 15 residues. The CDR3 sequence: CASSLETAGTSEQYF. CDR3 sequence (DNA): TGCGCCAGCAGCTTGGAAACAGCGGGGACTTCCGAGCAGTACTTC.

This clone showed up just once. The V gene is TRBV5-4, the J gene TRBJ2-1; the match to TRBD1 covers 10 bases. The V gene end was trimmed by 4 bases and the J gene end by 5 bases; junction bases not matched to a gene: 3. CDR1 is SGHNT, CDR2 YYREEE, per germline (reference sequence). This CDR3 region has 14 residues. The CDR3: CASSTGQGNNEQFF. The CDR3 coding sequence is TGTGCCAGCAGCACGGGACAGGGGAACAATGAGCAGTTCTTC.

V usage is TRBV6-1 and J usage is TRBJ2-5, with D maybe TRBD1 (5 bases). Trimming left V 5 bases short and J 4 bases short, with 11 bases between. Germline loops: CDR1 MNHNS, CDR2 SASEGT. CDR3 length: 13 amino acids. CDR3 sequence: CASSIARGETQYF. CDR3 sequence (DNA): TGTGCCAGCAGTATTGCAAGGGGAGAGACCCAGTACTTC.

V and J are TRBV6-1 and TRBJ2-7; D ambiguous. V lost 0 bases and J 3 bases, leaving 6 bases between the germline ends. The CDR3 spans 13 residues. Germline V gene sequence: CDR1 MNHNS, CDR2 SASEGT. CDR3 nucleotides: TGTGCCAGCAGTGAAGCGCTGCGCTACGAGCAGTACTTC. Translating gives CASSEALRYEQYF.

The chain carries TRBV6-4 and TRBJ1-1; 7 bases map to TRBD1. Germline loops: CDR1 MRHNA, CDR2 SNTAGT. The CDR3 is 17 amino acids. V shed 3 bases, J shed 3 bases, and the junction held 13 bases outside the gene matches. CDR3 in amino acids: CASSDPRQGRGDTEAFF. As DNA, the CDR3 is TGTGCCAGCAGTGATCCCCGACAGGGCCGCGGGGACACTGAAGCTTTCTTT.

V and J are TRBV6-6 and TRBJ2-1; tentative D call: TRBD2 (5 bases). Germline assignment: CDR1 MNHNY and CDR2 SVGAGI (reference sequence). There are 14 residues in the CDR3. V gave up 5 bases and J gave up 6 bases, with 14 bases separating them. CDR3 DNA: TGTGCCAGCAGTCGAGGCCGGGGAAGCAATGAGCAGTTCTTC. This gives the protein CASSRGRGSNEQFF.

The rearrangement links TRBV9 to TRBJ1-4; D gene uncertain. Trimming shortened V by 0 bases and J by 5 bases, and 5 bases separated the two germline ends. Looked up from germline, CDR1 is SGDLS and CDR2 is YYNGEE. This CDR3 region has 13 residues. CDR3 nucleotide sequence: TGTGCCAGCAGCGTAGGGCCGAATGAAAAACTGTTTTTT. Its translation is CASSVGPNEKLFF.

The chain has TRBV29-1 and TRBJ1-4, with TRBD1 identical over 8 bases. The CDR3 is 14 residues long. Germline CDR1 SQVTM, CDR2 ANQGSEA. Trimming at V came to 7 bases and at J to 1 base, leaving 5 bases not matched to a gene. The CDR3 DNA reads as TGCAGCGCCCAACAGGGGGGAACTAATGAAAAACTGTTTTTT. Translating it yields CSAQQGGTNEKLFF.

This clone was seen only once. The rearrangement joins TRBV7-9 to TRBJ2-3, with a possible D match to TRBD1 (6 bases). Trimming took 5 bases from V and 4 from J, leaving 19 bases between them. Per the germline V gene, CDR1 is SEHNR and CDR2 is FQNEAQ (reference sequence). The CDR3 is made up of 16 amino acids. Here the CDR3 DNA reads TGTGCCAGCAGCCCACGCAGGGGTGGAGGCGCAGATACGCAGTATTTT. Amino acid sequence: CASSPRRGGGADTQYF.

The chain uses TRBV28 and TRBJ2-2, with TRBD1 matching 9 bases. J gave up 6 bases and V 5 bases, and 10 bases lay outside the gene matches. The CDR3 totals 16 residues. Germline V gene lookup returns CDR1 MDHEN and CDR2 SYDVKM. CDR3 sequence reads: CASSENRGPGAGELFF. In nucleotides, the CDR3 is TGTGCCAGCAGTGAGAACAGGGGGCCCGGGGCCGGGGAGCTGTTTTTT.

This chain joins TRBV12-5 and TRBJ1-2; D gene ambiguous. V shed 0 bases and J shed 7 bases, with 15 bases lying between them. Germline lookup yields CDR1 LGHNT and CDR2 FRNRAP. The CDR3 is made up of 15 amino acids. CDR3 sequence: CASGLVIATTGGYTF. In DNA, the CDR3 is TGTGCTAGTGGTTTGGTAATCGCGACAACTGGTGGCTACACCTTC.

The chain links TRBV6-1 to TRBJ2-3; 8 bases map to TRBD1. With V trimmed by 6 bases and J by 6 bases, 11 bases remained unmatched. Germline CDR1 and CDR2: MNHNS and SASEGT. The CDR3 runs to 15 residues. CDR3 DNA sequence: TGTGCCAGCAGCCCTAGACAGGGGCCAGGGGATACGCAGTATTTT. It yields the protein CASSPRQGPGDTQYF.

The chain uses TRBV4-1 and TRBJ1-4, with 8 nucleotides matching TRBD1. The CDR3 contains 19 residues. The germline gives CDR1 MGHRA, CDR2 YSYEKL. The ends lost 0 bases at V and 5 bases at J; junction bases unmatched: 14. CDR3 loop: CASSQDSEPTGDPNEKLFF. DNA for the CDR3: TGCGCCAGCAGCCAAGATTCAGAACCGACAGGGGATCCGAATGAAAAACTGTTTTTT.

The CDR3 DNA is TGTGCCAGCACAAGTTGGGCGGGGGTGAGCACAGATACGCAGTATTTT. Its translation: CASTSWAGVSTDTQYF. V is TRBV2 and J is TRBJ2-3; 7 nucleotides agree with TRBD2. CDR1 and CDR2 (germline): SNHLY, FYNNEI. V was pared by 7 bases and J by 0 bases, with 10 bases of the junction left unmatched. CDR3 length equals 16 residues.

This clone was counted a few times. This chain links TRBV13 with TRBJ1-1; D remains ambiguous. This CDR3 region has 13 residues. With 1 base removed from V and 5 bases from J, the gap between germline ends came to 8 bases. Germline-derived CDR1 and CDR2 are PRHDT and FYEKMQ (reference sequence). The CDR3 DNA reads as TGTGCCAGCAGCTTAGTAATAACAACTGAAGCTTTCTTT. Residues: CASSLVITTEAFF.

This clone was seen a single time. The rearrangement joins TRBV5-1 to TRBJ2-7; D is perhaps TRBD2 (5 bases). Germline-derived CDR1 and CDR2 are SGHRS and YFSETQ. Trimming stripped 0 bases from V and 2 bases from J, with 15 bases between. The CDR3 has 16 residues. The CDR3 sequence is CASSLDSGIDAYEQYF. The CDR3 DNA follows: TGCGCCAGCAGCTTGGATTCGGGAATTGATGCCTACGAGCAGTACTTC.

The chain couples TRBV5-4 to TRBJ1-1; tentative D call: TRBD1 (5 bases). V shed 4 bases and J shed 6 bases, with 13 bases lying between them. Germline CDR1 reads SGHNT; CDR2 reads YYREEE (reference sequence). This CDR3 contains 13 residues. CDR3 in amino acids: CASSPGGVPEAFF. The CDR3 DNA follows: TGTGCCAGCAGCCCGGGGGGGGTCCCTGAAGCTTTCTTT.

The chain links TRBV4-2 to TRBJ1-1; no clear D gene. The germline CDR1 and CDR2 sequences are LGHNA and YNFKEQ. CDR3 size: 16 residues. Trimming took 4 bases from V and 0 from J, leaving 15 bases between them. The CDR3 reads CASSRGEISLNTEAFF. CDR3 in DNA: TGTGCCAGCAGCCGCGGGGAGATTTCCCTGAACACTGAAGCTTTCTTT.

The genes are TRBV18 and TRBJ1-2; 8 bases line up with TRBD1. Germline V CDR1 and CDR2: KGHSH, LQKENI. This CDR3 has 13 amino acids. Trimming at V came to 5 bases and at J to 7 bases, leaving 6 bases not matched to a gene. The CDR3, as DNA: TGTGCCAGCTCAGAACAGGGGGATACTGGCTACACCTTC. Encoded protein: CASSEQGDTGYTF.

CDR3 sequence: CATQAAGFQETQYF. The CDR3 DNA sequence: TGTGCCACCCAAGCCGCCGGGTTTCAAGAGACCCAGTACTTC. V is TRBV19 and J is TRBJ2-5; D is uncertain. Germline CDR1 and CDR2: LNHDA and SQIVND (reference sequence). This CDR3 is built from 14 residues. Trimming pared 10 bases from V and 2 bases from J, leaving 17 bases between.

This clone appeared a single time. The CDR3 sequence is CASSLVTGVANYGYTF. CDR3 nucleotides: TGCGCCAGCAGCTTAGTCACAGGCGTTGCTAACTATGGCTACACCTTC. The chain carries TRBV5-1 and TRBJ1-2; D might be TRBD1 (5 bases). The CDR3 length is 16 residues. V was cut by 2 bases and J by 0 bases, with 14 bases left in between. Looked up from germline, CDR1 is SGHRS and CDR2 is YFSETQ. Full variable domain (missing parts from reference TRBV5-1 and TRBJ1-2): KAGVTQTPRYLIKTRGQQVTLSCSPISGHRSVSWYQQTPGQGLQFLFEYFSETQRNKGNFPGRFSGRQFSNSRSEMNVSTLELGDSALYLCASSLVTGVANYGYTFGSGTRLTVV.